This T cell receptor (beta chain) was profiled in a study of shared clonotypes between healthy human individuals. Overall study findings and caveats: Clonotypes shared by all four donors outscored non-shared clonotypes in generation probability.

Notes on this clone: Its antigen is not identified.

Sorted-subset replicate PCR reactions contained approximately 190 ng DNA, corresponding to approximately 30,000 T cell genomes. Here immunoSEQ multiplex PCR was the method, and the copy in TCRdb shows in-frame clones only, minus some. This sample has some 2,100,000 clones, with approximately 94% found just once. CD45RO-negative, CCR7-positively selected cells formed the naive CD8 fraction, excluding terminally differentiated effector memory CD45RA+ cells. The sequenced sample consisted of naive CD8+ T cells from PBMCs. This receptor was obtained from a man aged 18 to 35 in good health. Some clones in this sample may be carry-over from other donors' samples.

In DNA, the CDR3 is TGTGCCAGCAGCAACAGGGACGGCTACACCTTC. Amino acid sequence: CASSNRDGYTF. V is TRBV21-1 and J is TRBJ1-2. TRBV21-1 is a pseudogene. The CDR3 has 11 amino acids.